These T cell receptor beta chains were read from a single sample in a study of Ad26.COV2.S vaccination and SARS-CoV-2 variants. Libraries were prepared by immunoSEQ multiplex PCR; TCRdb keeps only in-frame clonotypes and omits some of them. This sample has some 400,000 clones, with around 89% found just once. Specimen: peripheral blood, collected in a trial of Ad26.COV2.S vaccine versus placebo. Every receptor here comes from a person between 18 and 65 years old who received the Ad26.COV2.S COVID-19 vaccine or a placebo. Both conserved end residues are part of each CDR3. A D gene is named only where the DNA matches it firmly. Only part of the rows carry a size: once, few, many, or a class if the clone is expanded.

j_call	d_call	v_call	clone_size	cdr3_nt	cdr3_aa
TRBJ1-2	NA	TRBV4-2	NA	TGTGCCAGCGCCCCGTCCGGGGGGGACTATGGCTACACCTTC	CASAPSGGDYGYTF
TRBJ1-2	TRBD1	TRBV28	NA	TGTGCCAGCAGTTTACTAGGGGGCTGGTATGGCTACACCTTC	CASSLLGGWYGYTF
TRBJ2-1	TRBD2	TRBV6-1	NA	TGTGCCAGCAGTGAAAGTGGCGGGAGGATGGTGCAGTTCTTC	CASSESGGRMVQFF
TRBJ1-1	NA	TRBV6-5	NA	TGTGCCAGCATGAGGGAGGGAACTCTGCCTGAAGCTTTCTTT	CASMREGTLPEAFF
TRBJ1-1	NA	TRBV28	once	TGTGCCAGCAGTTCATCCCCGGGGGCAGGACTCCTTGAAGCTTTCTTT	CASSSSPGAGLLEAFF
TRBJ2-7	NA	TRBV7-2	NA	TGTGCCAGCAGCTTCGCAAGCAGGACCTCCTACGAGCAGTACTTC	CASSFASRTSYEQYF
TRBJ1-1	TRBD1	TRBV19	NA	TGTGCCAGTATTCTAGGGGGCGGGTACACTGAAGCTTTCTTT	CASILGGGYTEAFF
TRBJ2-5	TRBD2	TRBV5-5	NA	TGTGCCAGCAGCTGGACTAGCCGAGAGACCCAGTACTTC	CASSWTSRETQYF
TRBJ2-1	TRBD1	TRBV5-4	NA	TGTGCCAGCAGCGAGGGACAGACATACAATGAGCAGTTCTTC	CASSEGQTYNEQFF
TRBJ1-2	TRBD1	TRBV19	NA	TGTGCCACCGAGGACAGGGGAGGAAACTATGGCTACACCTTC	CATEDRGGNYGYTF
TRBJ1-2	NA	TRBV3-1/TRBV3-2	few	TGTGCCAGCAGCCAATGGGGCGCTGGCTACACCTTC	CASSQWGAGYTF
TRBJ1-5	NA	TRBV10-2	NA	TGCGCCAGTCATACAGGGTATAGCAATCAGCCCCAGCATTTT	CASHTGYSNQPQHF
TRBJ2-5	TRBD1	TRBV29-1	once	TGCGCTACCCGGGACAGCTTATACCAAGAGACCCAGTACTTC	CATRDSLYQETQYF
TRBJ1-2	NA	TRBV5-6	NA	TGTGCCAGCAGCTCCCCCGGGCCTTTAGCCTATGGCTACACCTTC	CASSSPGPLAYGYTF
TRBJ2-7	NA	TRBV21-1	NA	TGTGCCAGCAGCAAAGAACAGGGCTCCTACGAGCAGTACTTC	CASSKEQGSYEQYF
TRBJ2-2	TRBD2	TRBV10-2	NA	TGCGCCAGCAGCCCACCGGGACTAGCGGGAGCCGGGGAGCTGTTTTTT	CASSPPGLAGAGELFF
TRBJ2-5	NA	TRBV7-6	NA	TGTGCCAGCAGCCCTATTCAAGAGACCCAGTACTTC	CASSPIQETQYF
TRBJ1-6	NA	TRBV21-1	NA	TGTGCCAGCAGCCGCCTCCCAGGGGGAGTCTCCTATAATTCACCCCTCCACTTT	CASSRLPGGVSYNSPLHF
TRBJ1-1	NA	TRBV7-9	NA	TGTGCCAGCAGCTTAGCCCTAGACAGGATGAACACTGAAGCTTTCTTT	CASSLALDRMNTEAFF
TRBJ2-5	NA	TRBV7-9	NA	TGTGCCAGCAGCGGGTTAACATATAGGTACCAAGAGACCCAGTACTTC	CASSGLTYRYQETQYF
TRBJ1-2	TRBD1	TRBV9	NA	TGTGCCAGCAGTACCCGGGACAGGGCTGGCTACACCTTC	CASSTRDRAGYTF
TRBJ1-4	NA	TRBV29-1	NA	TGCAGCGTTGAAGCCCCCACCCTCACCGGAGGCCCCGAAAAACTGTTTTTT	CSVEAPTLTGGPEKLFF
TRBJ2-3	TRBD2	TRBV3-1/TRBV3-2	NA	TGTGCCAGCAGCCATGGGACTACCAGCACAGATACGCAGTATTTT	CASSHGTTSTDTQYF
TRBJ1-2	NA	TRBV6-2/TRBV6-3	NA	TGTGCCAGCAGTTACACCCGGGACCGATCGTCCTATGGCTACACCTTC	CASSYTRDRSSYGYTF
TRBJ2-3	NA	TRBV9	NA	TGTGCCAGCAGCGTAGCAGGTCTAGCGATTAGCACAGATACGCAGTATTTT	CASSVAGLAISTDTQYF
TRBJ1-3	NA	TRBV27	NA	TGTGCCAGCAGGTCGGACAGACACTCTGGAAACACCATATATTTT	CASRSDRHSGNTIYF
TRBJ1-5	TRBD1	TRBV6-2/TRBV6-3	medium-sized	TGTGCCAGCAGCCTCCGGGACAGGGGGGCGTGGAGCAATCAGCCCCAGCATTTT	CASSLRDRGAWSNQPQHF
TRBJ2-3	TRBD2	TRBV4-1	NA	TGCGCCAGCAGCCAAACTAGCGGGAGCTCGAATACGCAGTATTTT	CASSQTSGSSNTQYF
TRBJ2-3	NA	TRBV19	NA	TGTGCCAGTAGTAAGGCAGGGACCGCCCTCACAGATACGCAGTATTTT	CASSKAGTALTDTQYF
TRBJ2-7	NA	TRBV28	NA	TGTGCCAGCTCCCTTTTGACCAATTACGAGCAGTACTTC	CASSLLTNYEQYF
TRBJ1-5	NA	TRBV4-1	NA	TGCGCCAGCAGCCAAGATCCAGGGGCCCTTTCTAATCAGCCCCAGCATTTT	CASSQDPGALSNQPQHF
TRBJ2-3	TRBD2	TRBV11-1	NA	TGTGCCAGCAGCTTCACCCTGCGGGAGGTCCCAGATACGCAGTATTTT	CASSFTLREVPDTQYF
TRBJ1-2	NA	TRBV6-5	NA	TGTGCCAGCAGTCAGAACGGGATCCTCTATGGCTACACCTTC	CASSQNGILYGYTF
TRBJ1-5	NA	TRBV5-4	NA	TGTGCCAGCAGCTCGGATAATAGCAATCAGCCCCAGCATTTT	CASSSDNSNQPQHF
TRBJ2-7	NA	TRBV2	NA	TGTGCCAGCAGTGAATCTTCGGGATCCGAGCAGTACTTC	CASSESSGSEQYF
TRBJ2-7	TRBD2	TRBV10-2	NA	TGCGCCAGCAGTCTTGGACTAGTCCGATACGAGCAGTACTTC	CASSLGLVRYEQYF
TRBJ2-1	NA	TRBV29-1	NA	TGCAGCGTCCGAGGGAGCAATGAGCAGTTCTTC	CSVRGSNEQFF
TRBJ2-3	TRBD2	TRBV24-1	NA	TGTGCCACCAGTGCTTTGGGAGCGGGAGGGCCAGATACGCAGTATTTT	CATSALGAGGPDTQYF
TRBJ2-2	NA	TRBV7-2	NA	TGTGCCAGCAGCTTGGCGGGATCGAACACCGGGGAGCTGTTTTTT	CASSLAGSNTGELFF
TRBJ1-5	TRBD1	TRBV7-8	NA	TGTGCCAGCAGCTCTGGGACAGGGGGCTTTCAGCCCCAGCATTTT	CASSSGTGGFQPQHF
TRBJ2-6	NA	TRBV6-2/TRBV6-3	NA	TGTGCCAGCAGCCGTCCAGGGTCTGGGGCCAACGTCCTGACTTTC	CASSRPGSGANVLTF
TRBJ1-1	NA	TRBV19	NA	TGTGCCAGTAGAACAGGGAGAGGCACTGAAGCTTTCTTT	CASRTGRGTEAFF
TRBJ1-4	NA	TRBV9	NA	TGTGCCAGCAGCGTAGGCGTCGGGGGAAATGAAAAACTGTTTTTT	CASSVGVGGNEKLFF
TRBJ2-7	TRBD2	TRBV9	NA	TGTGCCAGCAGCCCTAGCGGGAGGGGGTTCTACGAGCAGTACTTC	CASSPSGRGFYEQYF
TRBJ1-2	NA	TRBV30	NA	TGTGCCTGGAGTCTGGGGAGGGTCTATGGCTACACCTTC	CAWSLGRVYGYTF
TRBJ2-1	NA	TRBV11-3	NA	TGTGCCAGCAGCACATACCGGGAACCTCCCTACAATGAGCAGTTCTTC	CASSTYREPPYNEQFF
TRBJ2-2	NA	TRBV28	NA	TGTGCCAGCACCCTCTCACTGGGGGGAACCGGGGAGCTGTTTTTT	CASTLSLGGTGELFF
TRBJ2-1	NA	TRBV2	NA	TGTGCCAGCAGTGAAATAGCGGAACAGTTCTTC	CASSEIAEQFF
TRBJ2-4	TRBD2	TRBV2	NA	TGTGCCAGCAGTAAAGCGGGAGGGCATAGTGGTGTCATTCAGTACTTC	CASSKAGGHSGVIQYF
TRBJ2-1	NA	TRBV5-1	NA	TGCGCCAGCAGCTTGGAGTCGGGAGTGGGAAATGAGCAGTTCTTC	CASSLESGVGNEQFF
TRBJ1-2	NA	TRBV5-1	NA	TGCGCCAGCAGTCCGGAATACAGGCAAGGCTACACCTTC	CASSPEYRQGYTF
TRBJ1-2	NA	TRBV28	once	TGTGCCAGCAGTTTCCCCTATGGCTACACCTTC	CASSFPYGYTF
TRBJ2-3	NA	TRBV30	NA	TGTGCCTGGAGTCCCACAGATACGCAGTATTTT	CAWSPTDTQYF